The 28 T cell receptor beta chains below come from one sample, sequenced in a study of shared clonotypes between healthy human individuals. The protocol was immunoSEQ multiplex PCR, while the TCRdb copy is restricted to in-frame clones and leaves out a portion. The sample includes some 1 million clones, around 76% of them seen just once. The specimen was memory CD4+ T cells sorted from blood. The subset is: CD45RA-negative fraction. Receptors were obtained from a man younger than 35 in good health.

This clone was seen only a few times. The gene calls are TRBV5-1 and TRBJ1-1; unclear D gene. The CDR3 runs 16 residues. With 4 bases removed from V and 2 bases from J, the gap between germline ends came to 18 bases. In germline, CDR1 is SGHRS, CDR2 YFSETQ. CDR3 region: CASSPTPGSSNTEAFF. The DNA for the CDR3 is TGCGCCAGCAGCCCTACCCCAGGATCCTCCAACACTGAAGCTTTCTTT.

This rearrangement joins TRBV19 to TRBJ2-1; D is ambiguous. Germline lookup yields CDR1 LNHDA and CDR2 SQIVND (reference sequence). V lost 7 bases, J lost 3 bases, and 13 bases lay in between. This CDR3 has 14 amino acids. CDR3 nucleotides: TGTGCCAGTACCCCCTCAGGCATCTACAATGAGCAGTTCTTC. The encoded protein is CASTPSGIYNEQFF.

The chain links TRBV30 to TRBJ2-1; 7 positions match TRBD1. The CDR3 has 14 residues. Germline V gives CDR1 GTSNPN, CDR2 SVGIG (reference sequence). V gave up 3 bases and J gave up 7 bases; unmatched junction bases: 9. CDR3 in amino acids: CAWSEPYRGNEQFF. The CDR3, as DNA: TGTGCCTGGAGCGAGCCCTACAGGGGAAATGAGCAGTTCTTC.

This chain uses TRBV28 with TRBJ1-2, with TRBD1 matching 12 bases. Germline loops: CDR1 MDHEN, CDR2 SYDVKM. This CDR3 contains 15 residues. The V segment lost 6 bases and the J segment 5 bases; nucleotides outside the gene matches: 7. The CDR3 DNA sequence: TGTGCCAGCAGGCCAGGGGACAGGGGGCCGTATGGCTACACCTTC. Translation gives CASRPGDRGPYGYTF.

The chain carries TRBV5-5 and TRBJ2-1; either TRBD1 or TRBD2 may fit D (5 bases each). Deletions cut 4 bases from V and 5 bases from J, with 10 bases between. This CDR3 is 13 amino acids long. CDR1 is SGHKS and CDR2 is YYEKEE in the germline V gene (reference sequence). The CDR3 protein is CASSRGRDNEQFF. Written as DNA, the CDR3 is TGTGCCAGCAGCCGGGGACGGGACAATGAGCAGTTCTTC. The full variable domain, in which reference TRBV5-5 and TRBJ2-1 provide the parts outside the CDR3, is DAGVTQSPTHLIKTRGQQVTLRCSPISGHKSVSWYQQVLGQGPQFIFQYYEKEERGRGNFPDRFSARQFPNYSSELNVNALLLGDSALYLCASSRGRDNEQFFGPGTRLTVL.

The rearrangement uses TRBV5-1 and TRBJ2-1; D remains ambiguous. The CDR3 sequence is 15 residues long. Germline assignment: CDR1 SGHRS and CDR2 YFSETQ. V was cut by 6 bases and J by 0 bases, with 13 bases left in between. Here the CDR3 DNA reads TGCGCCAGCAACGTGGGGTTCAGCTCCTACAATGAGCAGTTCTTC. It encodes CASNVGFSSYNEQFF.

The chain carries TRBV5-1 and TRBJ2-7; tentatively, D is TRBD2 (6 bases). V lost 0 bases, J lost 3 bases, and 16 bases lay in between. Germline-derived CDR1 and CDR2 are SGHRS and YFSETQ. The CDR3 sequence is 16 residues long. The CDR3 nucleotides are TGCGCCAGCAGCTTGGCCTCGTCAGGAGGGGTCTACGAGCAGTACTTC. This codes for CASSLASSGGVYEQYF.

The CDR3 DNA reads TGTGCCAGCAGTTGGGCTTACGAGCAGTACTTC. Translated, it gives CASSWAYEQYF. This sequence joins TRBV6-6 and TRBJ2-7; D remains unclear. The CDR3 loop spans 11 amino acids. V gave up 4 bases and J gave up 4 bases, with 5 bases separating them. The germline CDR1 and CDR2 sequences are MNHNY and SVGAGI (reference sequence).

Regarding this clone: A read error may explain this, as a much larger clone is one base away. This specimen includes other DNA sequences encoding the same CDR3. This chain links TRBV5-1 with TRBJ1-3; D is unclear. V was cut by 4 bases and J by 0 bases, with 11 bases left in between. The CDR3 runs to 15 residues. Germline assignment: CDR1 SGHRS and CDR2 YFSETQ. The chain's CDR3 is CASSVDGSSGNTIYF. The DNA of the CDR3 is TGCGCCAGCAGCGTGGACGGGAGCTCTGGAAACACCATATATTTT.

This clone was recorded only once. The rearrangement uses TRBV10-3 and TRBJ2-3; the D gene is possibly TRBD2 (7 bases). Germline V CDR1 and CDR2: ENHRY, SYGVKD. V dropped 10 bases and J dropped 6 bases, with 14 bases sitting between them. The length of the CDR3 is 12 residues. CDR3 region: CASKEGGDTQYF. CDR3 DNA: TGTGCCAGCAAAGAGGGGGGGGATACGCAGTATTTT.

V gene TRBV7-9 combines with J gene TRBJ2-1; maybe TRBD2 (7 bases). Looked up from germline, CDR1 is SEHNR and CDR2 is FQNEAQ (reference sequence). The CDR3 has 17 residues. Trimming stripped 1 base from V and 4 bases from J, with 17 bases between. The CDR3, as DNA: TGTGCCAGCAGCTTAGACCTATGGGGGGGCCGTTACAATGAGCAGTTCTTC. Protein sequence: CASSLDLWGGRYNEQFF.

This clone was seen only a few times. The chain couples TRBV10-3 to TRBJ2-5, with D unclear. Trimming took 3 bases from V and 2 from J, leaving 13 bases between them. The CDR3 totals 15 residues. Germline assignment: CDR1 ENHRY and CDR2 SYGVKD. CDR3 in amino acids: CAISDAAGGQETQYF. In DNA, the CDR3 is TGTGCCATCAGTGATGCCGCAGGCGGACAAGAGACCCAGTACTTC.

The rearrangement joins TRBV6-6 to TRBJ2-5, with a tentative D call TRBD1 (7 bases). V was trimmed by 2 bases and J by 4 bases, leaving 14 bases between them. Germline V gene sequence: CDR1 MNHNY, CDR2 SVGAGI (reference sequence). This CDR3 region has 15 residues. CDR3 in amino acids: CASSYGGNRGETQYF. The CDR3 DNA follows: TGTGCCAGCAGTTACGGAGGGAACAGGGGAGAGACCCAGTACTTC.

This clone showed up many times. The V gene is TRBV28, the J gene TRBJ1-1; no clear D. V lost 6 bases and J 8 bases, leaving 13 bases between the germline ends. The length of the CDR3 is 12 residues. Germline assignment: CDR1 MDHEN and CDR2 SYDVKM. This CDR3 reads CASRAQMQEAFF. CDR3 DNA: TGTGCCAGCAGAGCCCAGATGCAGGAAGCTTTCTTT.

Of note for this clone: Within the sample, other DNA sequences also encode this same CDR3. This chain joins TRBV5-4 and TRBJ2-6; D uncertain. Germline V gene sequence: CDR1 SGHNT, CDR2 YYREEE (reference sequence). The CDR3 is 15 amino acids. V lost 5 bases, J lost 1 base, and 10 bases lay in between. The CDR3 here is CASSSGSSGANVLTF. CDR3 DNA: TGTGCCAGCAGTTCTGGGTCATCTGGGGCCAACGTCCTGACTTTC.

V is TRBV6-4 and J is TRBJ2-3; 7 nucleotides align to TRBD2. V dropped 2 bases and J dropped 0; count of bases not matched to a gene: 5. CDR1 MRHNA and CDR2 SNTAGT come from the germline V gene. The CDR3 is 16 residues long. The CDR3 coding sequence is TGTGCCAGCAGTGACGAGGCGGGGGTTAGCACAGATACGCAGTATTTT. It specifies CASSDEAGVSTDTQYF.

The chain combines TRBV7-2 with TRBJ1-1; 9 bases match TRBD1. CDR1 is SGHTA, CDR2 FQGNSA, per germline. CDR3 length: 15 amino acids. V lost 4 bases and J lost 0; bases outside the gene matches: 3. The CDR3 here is CASSWRQGVNTEAFF. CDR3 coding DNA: TGTGCCAGCAGCTGGAGACAGGGGGTGAACACTGAAGCTTTCTTT.

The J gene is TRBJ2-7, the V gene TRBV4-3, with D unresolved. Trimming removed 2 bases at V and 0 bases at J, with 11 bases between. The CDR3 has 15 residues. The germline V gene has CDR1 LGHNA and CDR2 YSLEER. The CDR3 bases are TGCGCCAGCAGCCAATCCCCGATCGGCTCCTACGAGCAGTACTTC. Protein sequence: CASSQSPIGSYEQYF.

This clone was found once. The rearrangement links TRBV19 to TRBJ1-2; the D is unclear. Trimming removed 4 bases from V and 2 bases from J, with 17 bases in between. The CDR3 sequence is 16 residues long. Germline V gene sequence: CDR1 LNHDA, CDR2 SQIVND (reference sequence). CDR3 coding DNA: TGTGCCAGTAGTACGACACACAAACTGAGAAACTATGGCTACACCTTC. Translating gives CASSTTHKLRNYGYTF.

The CDR3: CASSQDFWASEGETQYF. CDR3 bases: TGTGCCAGCAGCCAAGATTTTTGGGCTAGCGAGGGGGAGACCCAGTACTTC. The genes are TRBV4-2 and TRBJ2-5; D may be TRBD2 (6 bases). CDR1 LGHNA and CDR2 YNFKEQ come from the germline V gene. Trimming removed 0 bases from V and 5 bases from J, with 19 bases in between. The CDR3 is 17 amino acids.

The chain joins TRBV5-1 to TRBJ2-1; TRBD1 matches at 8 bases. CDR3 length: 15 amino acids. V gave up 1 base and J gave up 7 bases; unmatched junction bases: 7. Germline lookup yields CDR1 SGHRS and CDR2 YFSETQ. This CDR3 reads CASSLTQGAWNEQFF. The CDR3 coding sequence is TGCGCCAGCAGCTTGACCCAGGGGGCGTGGAATGAGCAGTTCTTC.

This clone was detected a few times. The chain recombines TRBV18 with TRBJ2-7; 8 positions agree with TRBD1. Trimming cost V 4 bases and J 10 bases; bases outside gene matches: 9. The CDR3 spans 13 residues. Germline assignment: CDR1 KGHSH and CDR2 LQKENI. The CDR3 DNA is TGTGCCAGCTCACTCCCCGGGACAGGAGCCCAGTACTTC. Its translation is CASSLPGTGAQYF.

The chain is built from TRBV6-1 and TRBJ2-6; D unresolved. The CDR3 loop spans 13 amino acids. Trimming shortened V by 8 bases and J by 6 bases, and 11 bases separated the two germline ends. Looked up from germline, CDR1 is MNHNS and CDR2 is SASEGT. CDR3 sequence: CASALIEANVLTF. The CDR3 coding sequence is TGTGCCAGCGCCTTAATTGAGGCCAACGTCCTGACTTTC.

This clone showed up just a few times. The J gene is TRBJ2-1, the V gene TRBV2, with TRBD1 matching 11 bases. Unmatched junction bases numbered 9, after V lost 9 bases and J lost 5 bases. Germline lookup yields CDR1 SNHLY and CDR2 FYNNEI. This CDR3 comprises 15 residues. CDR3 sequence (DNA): TGTGCCAGTCACCGGGACAGGGGGGGCCACAATGAGCAGTTCTTC. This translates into CASHRDRGGHNEQFF. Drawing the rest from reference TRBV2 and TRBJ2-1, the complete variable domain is EPEVTQTPSHQVTQMGQEVILRCVPISNHLYFYWYRQILGQKVEFLVSFYNNEISEKSEIFDDQFSVERPDGSNFTLKIRSTKLEDSAMYFCASHRDRGGHNEQFFGPGTRLTVL.

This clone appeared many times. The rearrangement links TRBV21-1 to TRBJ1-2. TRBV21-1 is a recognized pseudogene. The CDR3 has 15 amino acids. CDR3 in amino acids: CASSNPGPESGGYTF. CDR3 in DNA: TGTGCCAGCAGCAATCCGGGCCCGGAGTCAGGTGGCTACACCTTC.

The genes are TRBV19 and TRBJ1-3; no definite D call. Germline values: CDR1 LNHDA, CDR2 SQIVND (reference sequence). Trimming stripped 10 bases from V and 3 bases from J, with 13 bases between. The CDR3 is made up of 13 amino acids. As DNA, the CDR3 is TGTGCCACCCACCCAACCGGTGGAAACACCATATATTTT. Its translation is CATHPTGGNTIYF.

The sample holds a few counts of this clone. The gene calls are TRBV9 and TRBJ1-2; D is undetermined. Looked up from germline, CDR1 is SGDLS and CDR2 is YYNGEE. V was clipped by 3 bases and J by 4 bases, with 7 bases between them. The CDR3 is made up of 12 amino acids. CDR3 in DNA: TGTGCCAGCAGCGCGGACCTCTATGGCTACACCTTC. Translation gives CASSADLYGYTF.

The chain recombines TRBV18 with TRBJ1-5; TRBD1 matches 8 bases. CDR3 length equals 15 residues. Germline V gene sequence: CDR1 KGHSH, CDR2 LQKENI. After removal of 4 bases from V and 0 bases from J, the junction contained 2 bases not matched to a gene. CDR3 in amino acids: CASSQGQVSNQPQHF. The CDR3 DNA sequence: TGTGCCAGCTCACAGGGACAGGTTAGCAATCAGCCCCAGCATTTT.